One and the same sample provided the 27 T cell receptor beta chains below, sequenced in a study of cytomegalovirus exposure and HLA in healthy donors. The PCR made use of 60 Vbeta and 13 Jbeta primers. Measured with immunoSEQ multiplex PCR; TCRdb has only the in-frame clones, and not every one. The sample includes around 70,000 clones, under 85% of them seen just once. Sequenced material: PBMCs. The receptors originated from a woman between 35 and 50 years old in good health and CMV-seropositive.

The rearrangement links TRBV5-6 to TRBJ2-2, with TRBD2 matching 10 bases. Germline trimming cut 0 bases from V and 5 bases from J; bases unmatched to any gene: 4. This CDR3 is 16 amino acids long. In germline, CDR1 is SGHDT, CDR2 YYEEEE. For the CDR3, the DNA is TGTGCCAGCAGCTTGGGGACTAGCGGCTTAACCGGGGAGCTGTTTTTT. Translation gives CASSLGTSGLTGELFF.

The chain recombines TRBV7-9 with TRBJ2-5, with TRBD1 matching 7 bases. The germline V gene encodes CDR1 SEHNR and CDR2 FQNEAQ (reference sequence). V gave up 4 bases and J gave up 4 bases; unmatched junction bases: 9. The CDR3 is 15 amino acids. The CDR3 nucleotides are TGTGCCAGCAGCTCACTAGACAGGGTAATAGAGACCCAGTACTTC. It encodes CASSSLDRVIETQYF.

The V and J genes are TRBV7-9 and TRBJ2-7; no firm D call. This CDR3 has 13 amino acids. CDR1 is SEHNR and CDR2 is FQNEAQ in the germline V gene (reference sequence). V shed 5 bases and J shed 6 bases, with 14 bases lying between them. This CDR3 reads CASSILEVSEQYF. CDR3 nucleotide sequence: TGTGCCAGCAGCATCTTAGAGGTTAGCGAGCAGTACTTC.

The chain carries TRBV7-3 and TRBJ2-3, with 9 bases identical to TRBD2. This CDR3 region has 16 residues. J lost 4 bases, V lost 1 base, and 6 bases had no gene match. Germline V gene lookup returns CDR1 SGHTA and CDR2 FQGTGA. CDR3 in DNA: TGTGCCAGCAGCTTAAGGGGCGGGGGGGCCCCAGATACGCAGTATTTT. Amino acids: CASSLRGGGAPDTQYF.

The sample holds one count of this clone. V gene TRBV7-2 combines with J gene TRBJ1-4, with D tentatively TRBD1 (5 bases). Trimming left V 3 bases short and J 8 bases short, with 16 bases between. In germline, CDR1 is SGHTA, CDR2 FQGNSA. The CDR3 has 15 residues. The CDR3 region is CASSFNTGGDEKLFF. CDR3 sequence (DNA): TGTGCCAGCAGCTTTAATACCGGGGGAGACGAAAAACTGTTTTTT.

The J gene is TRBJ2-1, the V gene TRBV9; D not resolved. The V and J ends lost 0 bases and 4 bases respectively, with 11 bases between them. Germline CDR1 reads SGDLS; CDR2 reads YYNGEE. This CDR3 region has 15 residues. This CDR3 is CASSVVDFSYNEQFF. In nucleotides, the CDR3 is TGTGCCAGCAGCGTAGTTGACTTTTCTTACAATGAGCAGTTCTTC.

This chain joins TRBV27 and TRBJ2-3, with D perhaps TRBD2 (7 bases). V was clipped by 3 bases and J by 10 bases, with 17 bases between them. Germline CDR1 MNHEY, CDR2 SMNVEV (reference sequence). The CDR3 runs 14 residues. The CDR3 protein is CASSFTGGLQSQYF. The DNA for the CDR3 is TGTGCCAGCAGTTTTACGGGGGGCCTGCAATCGCAGTATTTT.

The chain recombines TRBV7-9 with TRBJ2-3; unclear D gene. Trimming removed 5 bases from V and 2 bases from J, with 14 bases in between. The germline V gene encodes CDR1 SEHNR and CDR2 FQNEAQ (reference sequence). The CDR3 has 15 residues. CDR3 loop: CASSRLAENTDTQYF. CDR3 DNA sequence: TGTGCCAGCAGCCGACTCGCCGAAAACACAGATACGCAGTATTTT.

The CDR3 region has the DNA TGTGCCAGTAGTATAGGGGGGGGCCCCGGCCAGCATTTT. Translated: CASSIGGGPGQHF. The chain employs TRBV19 and TRBJ1-5; weak D call: TRBD1 (6 bases). V was pared by 1 base and J by 12 bases, with 13 bases between. The CDR3 has 13 amino acids. The V gene's germline CDR1 is LNHDA and CDR2 SQIVND (reference sequence). The full variable domain, its missing parts supplied by reference TRBV19 and TRBJ1-5, is DGGITQSPKYLFRKEGQNVTLSCEQNLNHDAMYWYRQDPGQGLRLIYYSQIVNDFQKGDIAEGYSVSREKKESFPLTVTSAQKNPTAFYLCASSIGGGPGQHFGDGTRLSIL.

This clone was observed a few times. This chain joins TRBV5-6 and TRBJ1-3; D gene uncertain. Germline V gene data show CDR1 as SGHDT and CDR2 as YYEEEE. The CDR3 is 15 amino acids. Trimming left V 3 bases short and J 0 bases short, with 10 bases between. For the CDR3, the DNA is TGTGCCAGCAGCTCTCCGGGATTCTCTGGAAACACCATATATTTT. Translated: CASSSPGFSGNTIYF. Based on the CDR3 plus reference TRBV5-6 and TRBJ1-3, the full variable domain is DAGVTQSPTHLIKTRGQQVTLRCSPKSGHDTVSWYQQALGQGPQFIFQYYEEEERQRGNFPDRFSGHQFPNYSSELNVNALLLGDSALYLCASSSPGFSGNTIYFGEGSWLTVV.

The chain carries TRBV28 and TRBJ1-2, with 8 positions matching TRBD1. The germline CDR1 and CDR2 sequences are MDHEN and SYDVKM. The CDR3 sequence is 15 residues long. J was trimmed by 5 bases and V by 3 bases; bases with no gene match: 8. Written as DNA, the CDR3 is TGTGCCAGCAGTTTGGGGACAGGCCTCCATTATGGCTACACCTTC. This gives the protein CASSLGTGLHYGYTF.

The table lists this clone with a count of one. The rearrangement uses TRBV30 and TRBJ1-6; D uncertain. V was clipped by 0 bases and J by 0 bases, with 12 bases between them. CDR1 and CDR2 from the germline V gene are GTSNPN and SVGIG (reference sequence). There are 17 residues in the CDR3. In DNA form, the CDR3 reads TGTGCCTGGAGTGTTACTCTCCCGAGCTCCTATAATTCACCCCTCCACTTT. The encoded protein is CAWSVTLPSSYNSPLHF.

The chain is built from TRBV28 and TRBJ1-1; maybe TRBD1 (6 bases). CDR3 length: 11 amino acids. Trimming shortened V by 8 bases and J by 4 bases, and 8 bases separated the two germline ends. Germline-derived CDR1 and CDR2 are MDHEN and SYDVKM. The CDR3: CASVTGTEAFF. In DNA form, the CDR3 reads TGTGCCAGCGTGACAGGCACTGAAGCTTTCTTT.

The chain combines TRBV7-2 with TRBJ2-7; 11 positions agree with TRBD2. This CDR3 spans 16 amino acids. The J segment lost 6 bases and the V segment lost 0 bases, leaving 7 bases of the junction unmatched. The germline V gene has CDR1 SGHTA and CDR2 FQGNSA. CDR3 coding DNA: TGTGCCAGCAGCTTAGCGGAGGCTAGCGGGGGGTCCGAGCAGTACTTC. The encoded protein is CASSLAEASGGSEQYF. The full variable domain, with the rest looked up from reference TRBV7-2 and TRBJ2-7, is GAGVSQSPSNKVTEKGKDVELRCDPISGHTALYWYRQSLGQGLEFLIYFQGNSAPDKSGLPSDRFSAERTGGSVSTLTIQRTQQEDSAVYLCASSLAEASGGSEQYFGPGTRLTVT.

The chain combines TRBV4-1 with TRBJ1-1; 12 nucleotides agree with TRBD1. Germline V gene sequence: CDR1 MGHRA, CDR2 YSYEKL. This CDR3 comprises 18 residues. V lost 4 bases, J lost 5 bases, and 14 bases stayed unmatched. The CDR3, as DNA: TGCGCCAGCAGCCCCATGGGAGGGACAGGGGGCAGAGGGACTGAAGCTTTCTTT. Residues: CASSPMGGTGGRGTEAFF.

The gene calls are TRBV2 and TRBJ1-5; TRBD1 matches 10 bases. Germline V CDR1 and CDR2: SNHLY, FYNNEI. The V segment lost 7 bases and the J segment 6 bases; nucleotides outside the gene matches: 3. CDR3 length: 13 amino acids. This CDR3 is CASKGTGVQPQHF. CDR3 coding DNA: TGTGCCAGCAAAGGGACAGGGGTTCAGCCCCAGCATTTT.

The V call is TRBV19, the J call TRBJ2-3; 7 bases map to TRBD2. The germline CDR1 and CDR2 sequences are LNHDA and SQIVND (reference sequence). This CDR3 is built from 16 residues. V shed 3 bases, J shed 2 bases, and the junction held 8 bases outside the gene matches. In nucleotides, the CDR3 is TGTGCCAGTAGTATCGGATCCAGCGGGGTCACAGATACGCAGTATTTT. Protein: CASSIGSSGVTDTQYF.

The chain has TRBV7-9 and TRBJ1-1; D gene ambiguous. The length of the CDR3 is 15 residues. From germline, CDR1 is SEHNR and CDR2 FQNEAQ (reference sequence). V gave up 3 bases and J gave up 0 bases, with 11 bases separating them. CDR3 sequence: CASSFHAAMNTEAFF. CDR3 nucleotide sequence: TGTGCCAGCAGCTTCCACGCAGCGATGAACACTGAAGCTTTCTTT.

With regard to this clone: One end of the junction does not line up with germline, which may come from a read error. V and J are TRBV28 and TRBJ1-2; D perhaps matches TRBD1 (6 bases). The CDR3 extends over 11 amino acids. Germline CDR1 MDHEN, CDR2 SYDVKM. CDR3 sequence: CATSFARGYTF. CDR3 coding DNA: TGTGCCACCAGTTTTGCCAGGGGTTACACCTTC.

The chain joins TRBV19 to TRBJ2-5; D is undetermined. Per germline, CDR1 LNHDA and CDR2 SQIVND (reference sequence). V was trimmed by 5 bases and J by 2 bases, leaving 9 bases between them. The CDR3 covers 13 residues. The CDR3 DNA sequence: TGTGCCAGTAGTCAGACATATCAAGAGACCCAGTACTTC. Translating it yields CASSQTYQETQYF.

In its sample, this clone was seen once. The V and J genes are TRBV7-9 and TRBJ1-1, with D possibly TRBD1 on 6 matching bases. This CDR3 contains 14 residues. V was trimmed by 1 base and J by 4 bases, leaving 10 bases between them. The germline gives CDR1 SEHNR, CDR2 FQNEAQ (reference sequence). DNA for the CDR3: TGTGCCAGCAGCTTAGAGTACAGGGTCACTGAAGCTTTCTTT. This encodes CASSLEYRVTEAFF.

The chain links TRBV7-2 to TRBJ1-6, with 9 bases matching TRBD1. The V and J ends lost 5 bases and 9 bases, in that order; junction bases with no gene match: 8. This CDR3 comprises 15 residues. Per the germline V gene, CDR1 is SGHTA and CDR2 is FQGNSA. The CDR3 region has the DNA TGTGCCAGCAGCCCTTGGGACAGGGCGGCTTCACCCCTCCACTTT. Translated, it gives CASSPWDRAASPLHF.

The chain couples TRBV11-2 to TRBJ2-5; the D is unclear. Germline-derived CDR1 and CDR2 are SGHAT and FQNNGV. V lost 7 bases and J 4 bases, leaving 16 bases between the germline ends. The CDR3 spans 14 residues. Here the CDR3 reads CASIAPGRRETQYF. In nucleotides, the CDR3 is TGTGCCAGCATCGCGCCCGGCAGGCGAGAGACCCAGTACTTC.

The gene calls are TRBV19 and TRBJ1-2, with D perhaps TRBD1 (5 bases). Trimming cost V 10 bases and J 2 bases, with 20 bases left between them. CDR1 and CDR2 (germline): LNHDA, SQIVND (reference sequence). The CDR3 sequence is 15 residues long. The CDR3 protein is CATQGNSRGNYGYTF. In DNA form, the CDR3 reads TGTGCCACCCAAGGGAACTCGCGGGGCAACTATGGCTACACCTTC.

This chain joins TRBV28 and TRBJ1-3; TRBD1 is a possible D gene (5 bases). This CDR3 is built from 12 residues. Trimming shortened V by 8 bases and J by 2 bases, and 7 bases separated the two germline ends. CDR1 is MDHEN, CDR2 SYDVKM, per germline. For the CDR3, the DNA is TGTGCCAGCCAGACAGCTGGAAACACCATATATTTT. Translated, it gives CASQTAGNTIYF.

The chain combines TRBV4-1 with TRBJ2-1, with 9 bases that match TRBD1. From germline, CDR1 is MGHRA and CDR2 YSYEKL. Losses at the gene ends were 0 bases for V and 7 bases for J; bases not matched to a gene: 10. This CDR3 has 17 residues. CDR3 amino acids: CASSQDRPGTGWNEQFF. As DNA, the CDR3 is TGCGCCAGCAGCCAAGATCGCCCCGGGACAGGGTGGAATGAGCAGTTCTTC.

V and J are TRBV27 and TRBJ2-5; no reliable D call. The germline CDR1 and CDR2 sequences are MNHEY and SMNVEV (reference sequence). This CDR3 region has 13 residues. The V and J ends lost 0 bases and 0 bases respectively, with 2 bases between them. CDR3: CASSLSYQETQYF. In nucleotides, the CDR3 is TGTGCCAGCAGTTTATCCTACCAAGAGACCCAGTACTTC.